The clone carrying this TCR beta chain was seen at least ten times. The antigen is undetermined. Expressed TCRB transcripts were sequenced, since all the RNA that had been isolated was reverse transcribed. About 3.57 million reads per sample were averaged for naive, central memory and regulatory samples. Some clones are missing from TCRdb's copy, which holds only in-frame ones; the method was immunoSEQ multiplex PCR. The sample lists hundreds of thousands of clones, 12% to 15% occurring once. Via CD45RO/CCR7/CD25/CD127/CD95/CD27, cells of the CD4+ naive, central memory, regulatory and stem cell-like memory subsets were sorted. This entry comes from a study of beta chain features in type 1 diabetes. Overall study findings and caveats: Shortening of TCRB CDR3s, moderate but significant, appeared in all four CD4+ subsets of Type 1 diabetes patients. A closer apparent resemblance between naive, central memory and Treg TCRB repertoires was seen in patients than in healthy donors.

CDR1 SNHLY and CDR2 FYNNEI come from the germline V gene. The V and J ends lost 4 bases and 3 bases respectively, with 10 bases between them. The CDR3 totals 14 residues. Sequencing was done on a sample of central memory CD4+ T cells from blood. The clonotype comes from a man aged 25 to 40 in good health. The chain links TRBV2 to TRBJ2-4; no reliable D call. In DNA form, the CDR3 reads TGTGCCAGCAGTGGTTTAGCTGGCAAAAACATTCAGTACTTC. It is translated as CASSGLAGKNIQYF.